These 28 T cell receptor beta chains came from one sample sequenced in a study of shared clonotypes between healthy human individuals. The data were produced by immunoSEQ multiplex PCR, yet TCRdb's version contains in-frame clones alone and is incomplete. The sample has a few hundred thousand clones, 95% to 98% seen once. Material: naive CD4+ T cells sorted from blood. Subset denoted: CD45RA+ positively selected. The receptor set was obtained from a woman aged 25 to 45 in good health.

The V and J genes are TRBV7-2 and TRBJ1-2; 8 nucleotides line up with TRBD1. The CDR3 totals 15 residues. The ends lost 1 base at V and 7 bases at J; junction bases unmatched: 8. Germline V gene lookup returns CDR1 SGHTA and CDR2 FQGNSA. CDR3 sequence: CASSLDTGGTRGYTF. The DNA for the CDR3 is TGTGCCAGCAGCTTAGATACAGGGGGAACTCGTGGCTACACCTTC.

The J gene is TRBJ2-2, the V gene TRBV6-4; D possibly corresponds to TRBD2 (6 bases). In germline, CDR1 is MRHNA, CDR2 SNTAGT. CDR3 length: 16 residues. The V end was cut by 2 bases, the J end by 3 bases, with 13 bases between. CDR3 residues: CASSDLGGKDTGELFF. CDR3 sequence (DNA): TGTGCCAGCAGTGACCTCGGCGGGAAGGACACCGGGGAGCTGTTTTTT.

This rearrangement joins TRBV5-1 to TRBJ2-2; maybe TRBD1 (6 bases). This CDR3 spans 16 amino acids. The ends were cut back, 0 bases at V and 7 bases at J, with 16 bases in the middle. The V gene's germline CDR1 is SGHRS and CDR2 YFSETQ. CDR3 region: CASSLVGRGQGGELFF. Written as DNA, the CDR3 is TGCGCCAGCAGCTTGGTCGGCAGGGGCCAAGGCGGGGAGCTGTTTTTT.

The V gene is TRBV11-3, the J gene TRBJ2-2; maybe TRBD1 (5 bases). Germline V CDR1 and CDR2: SGHNT, YENEEA. CDR3 size: 15 residues. The V and J ends lost 5 bases and 8 bases respectively, with 18 bases between them. The CDR3 reads CASSPNYRTRGELFF. CDR3 DNA: TGTGCCAGCAGCCCAAATTACAGGACCCGGGGGGAGCTGTTTTTT.

In its sample, this clone was seen once. V and J are TRBV4-1 and TRBJ2-7, with 9 bases lining up with TRBD2. With V trimmed by 0 bases and J by 4 bases, 4 bases remained unmatched. Looked up from germline, CDR1 is MGHRA and CDR2 is YSYEKL. There are 15 residues in the CDR3. The chain's CDR3 is CASSQDPAGGYEQYF. CDR3 bases: TGCGCCAGCAGCCAAGATCCAGCGGGAGGATACGAGCAGTACTTC.

The V gene is TRBV7-8, the J gene TRBJ2-7, with a tentative D call TRBD1 (5 bases). Looked up from germline, CDR1 is SGHVS and CDR2 is FQNEAQ. Trimming shortened V by 6 bases and J by 3 bases, and 21 bases separated the two germline ends. This CDR3 is built from 16 residues. The CDR3 region is CASSLAAGRQGYEQYF. CDR3 DNA sequence: TGTGCCAGCAGTCTTGCGGCCGGCCGGCAGGGCTACGAGCAGTACTTC.

The rearrangement uses TRBV6-6 and TRBJ1-1; D is ambiguous. Trimming removed 2 bases from V and 1 base from J, with 14 bases in between. Germline CDR1 MNHNY, CDR2 SVGAGI (reference sequence). The CDR3 totals 16 residues. CDR3 protein: CASSYLSGDKNTEAFF. CDR3 sequence (DNA): TGTGCCAGCAGTTACCTTTCCGGAGACAAGAACACTGAAGCTTTCTTT.

This clone was counted a single time. The chain carries TRBV19 and TRBJ1-4; maybe TRBD1 (5 bases). The CDR3 runs 17 residues. V was pared by 4 bases and J by 4 bases, with 19 bases between. CDR1 and CDR2 from the germline V gene are LNHDA and SQIVND (reference sequence). For the CDR3, the DNA is TGTGCCAGTAGTACCCAGGGACGTACAACCCTTAATGAAAAACTGTTTTTT. This sequence encodes CASSTQGRTTLNEKLFF.

V gene TRBV7-2 combines with J gene TRBJ2-5; 9 bases align to TRBD2. The junction had 11 bases not matched to a gene; V was cut back by 5 bases and J by 4 bases. This CDR3 is 16 amino acids long. Germline values: CDR1 SGHTA, CDR2 FQGNSA. CDR3 DNA sequence: TGTGCCAGCAGCCCGGGACTAGCTGCCTCGGGAGAGACCCAGTACTTC. Protein: CASSPGLAASGETQYF.

The chain uses TRBV18 and TRBJ1-3; 9 nucleotides line up with TRBD1. Germline V gene data show CDR1 as KGHSH and CDR2 as LQKENI. The CDR3 loop spans 15 amino acids. The trim removed 6 bases at V and 5 bases at J, leaving 8 bases unmatched. The CDR3, as DNA: TGTGCCAGCTCTCTGGGACAGGGTAGGAGAAACACCATATATTTT. Its translation: CASSLGQGRRNTIYF.

This chain connects TRBV2 to TRBJ1-5; D uncertain. V was cut by 0 bases and J by 13 bases, with 13 bases left in between. CDR1 and CDR2 (germline): SNHLY, FYNNEI. CDR3 size: 13 residues. The CDR3 sequence: CASSEAHSAIQHF. CDR3 coding DNA: TGTGCCAGCAGTGAAGCGCATAGTGCTATACAGCATTTT.

The chain joins TRBV5-1 to TRBJ2-6; 8 nucleotides align to TRBD2. Germline CDR1 SGHRS, CDR2 YFSETQ. V was pared by 1 base and J by 4 bases, with 10 bases of the junction left unmatched. The length of the CDR3 is 18 residues. Here the CDR3 reads CASSLLLAGSAGANVLTF. The CDR3 DNA follows: TGCGCCAGCAGCTTGTTGTTAGCGGGGTCGGCCGGGGCCAACGTCCTGACTTTC.

The chain combines TRBV30 with TRBJ2-7; 7 bases line up with TRBD1. The CDR3 has 12 amino acids. Unmatched junction bases numbered 4, after V lost 3 bases and J lost 5 bases. CDR1 GTSNPN and CDR2 SVGIG come from the germline V gene (reference sequence). This chain's CDR3 is CAWSEGAHEQYF. As DNA, the CDR3 is TGTGCCTGGAGCGAGGGGGCCCACGAGCAGTACTTC.

The rearrangement uses TRBV28 and TRBJ2-1; a weak D match, TRBD1 (5 bases). Germline loops: CDR1 MDHEN, CDR2 SYDVKM. This CDR3 contains 11 residues. Deletions cut 7 bases from V and 8 bases from J, with 9 bases between. The CDR3 sequence is CASISGYEQFF. CDR3 in DNA: TGTGCCAGCATTTCAGGGTATGAGCAGTTCTTC.

The V gene is TRBV28, the J gene TRBJ1-2; 7 bases align to TRBD1. Germline CDR1 and CDR2: MDHEN and SYDVKM. This CDR3 spans 17 amino acids. Trimming at V came to 2 bases and at J to 4 bases, leaving 13 bases not matched to a gene. Written as DNA, the CDR3 is TGTGCCAGCAGTTTAGGGGGGACAGCTCGCATTATCTATGGCTACACCTTC. This codes for CASSLGGTARIIYGYTF.

The chain couples TRBV27 to TRBJ2-7; D is unresolved. The CDR3 covers 16 residues. CDR1 is MNHEY, CDR2 SMNVEV, per germline (reference sequence). V was cut by 0 bases and J by 3 bases, with 15 bases left in between. CDR3 residues: CASSLSPVVSFYEQYF. The DNA of the CDR3 is TGTGCCAGCAGTTTATCGCCTGTGGTGTCATTCTACGAGCAGTACTTC.

The chain is built from TRBV4-1 and TRBJ2-5; D is possibly TRBD2 (5 bases). The J call is in doubt because the DNA end fits TRBJ2-7 better. Germline CDR1 and CDR2: MGHRA and YSYEKL. CDR3 length: 13 amino acids. CDR3 sequence: CASSPTSAYEQYF. In nucleotides, the CDR3 is TGCGCCAGCAGCCCAACTAGTGCCTACGAGCAGTACTTC.

The chain joins TRBV19 to TRBJ2-7; weak D call: TRBD2 (6 bases). The CDR3 is made up of 18 amino acids. The V gene's germline CDR1 is LNHDA and CDR2 SQIVND (reference sequence). V gave up 3 bases and J gave up 0 bases, with 21 bases separating them. This chain's CDR3 is CASSIQGPTGVSSYEQYF. The DNA of the CDR3 is TGTGCCAGTAGTATTCAGGGCCCCACGGGAGTGAGCTCCTACGAGCAGTACTTC.

The J gene is TRBJ2-7, the V gene TRBV2; no definite D call. Per germline, CDR1 SNHLY and CDR2 FYNNEI. This CDR3 region has 13 residues. The V end was cut by 4 bases, the J end by 0 bases, with 7 bases between. CDR3 protein: CASSGIHSYEQYF. The CDR3, as DNA: TGTGCCAGCAGTGGAATTCACTCCTACGAGCAGTACTTC. The full variable domain, its missing parts supplied by reference TRBV2 and TRBJ2-7, is EPEVTQTPSHQVTQMGQEVILRCVPISNHLYFYWYRQILGQKVEFLVSFYNNEISEKSEIFDDQFSVERPDGSNFTLKIRSTKLEDSAMYFCASSGIHSYEQYFGPGTRLTVT.

The chain uses TRBV7-9 and TRBJ2-5; D not resolved. The V gene lost 5 bases and the J gene lost 3 bases, with 13 bases spanning the gap. CDR1 is SEHNR and CDR2 is FQNEAQ in the germline V gene (reference sequence). The CDR3 runs 14 residues. The chain's CDR3 is CASSQALNKETQYF. CDR3 coding DNA: TGTGCCAGCAGCCAGGCCCTCAACAAAGAGACCCAGTACTTC.

The rearrangement links TRBV5-1 to TRBJ2-1; TRBD2 is a possible D gene (5 bases). Between the trimmed V and J ends, which lost 0 bases and 0 bases, there was a span of 16 bases. Germline loops: CDR1 SGHRS, CDR2 YFSETQ. The length of the CDR3 is 18 residues. The CDR3: CASSLDPPRGRSYNEQFF. The CDR3 DNA follows: TGCGCCAGCAGCTTGGACCCCCCCCGCGGGCGCTCCTACAATGAGCAGTTCTTC.

The chain joins TRBV19 to TRBJ1-5; maybe TRBD1 (5 bases). CDR3 size: 17 residues. Germline loops: CDR1 LNHDA, CDR2 SQIVND (reference sequence). V lost 3 bases to trimming and J lost 0 bases, with 15 bases between them. CDR3 in amino acids: CASSISAGLYSNQPQHF. CDR3 coding DNA: TGTGCCAGTAGTATCTCGGCGGGACTTTATAGCAATCAGCCCCAGCATTTT.

The chain couples TRBV10-3 to TRBJ2-3, with TRBD1 matching over 10 bases. Germline V gene sequence: CDR1 ENHRY, CDR2 SYGVKD. Germline trimming cut 6 bases from V and 4 bases from J; bases unmatched to any gene: 7. This CDR3 is built from 15 residues. CDR3 nucleotide sequence: TGTGCCATCAGGGAACCGGGACAGGGGCCAGATACGCAGTATTTT. Protein sequence: CAIREPGQGPDTQYF.

The chain employs TRBV27 and TRBJ2-7, with 9 bases fitting TRBD2. CDR1 is MNHEY, CDR2 SMNVEV, per germline (reference sequence). This CDR3 has 14 amino acids. After removal of 6 bases from V and 3 bases from J, the junction contained 6 bases not matched to a gene. CDR3 DNA sequence: TGTGCCAGCAGAAGGATAGCGGGAGTCTACGAGCAGTACTTC. Translated, it gives CASRRIAGVYEQYF.

The rearrangement links TRBV27 to TRBJ1-1; 8 bases line up with TRBD1. Per the germline V gene, CDR1 is MNHEY and CDR2 is SMNVEV (reference sequence). This CDR3 is built from 17 residues. Trimming cost V 5 bases and J 7 bases; bases outside gene matches: 18. DNA of the CDR3: TGTGCCAGCAGTCCCTCGGATGGACAGGGACCAAGTTATGAAGCTTTCTTT. It is translated as CASSPSDGQGPSYEAFF.

This chain connects TRBV30 to TRBJ2-1, with D hard to call. This CDR3 has 10 residues. Between the trimmed V and J ends, which lost 0 bases and 8 bases, there was a span of 2 bases. Germline V gene sequence: CDR1 GTSNPN, CDR2 SVGIG (reference sequence). The CDR3 DNA sequence: TGTGCCTGGAGTGTAGATGAGCAGTTCTTC. Its translation: CAWSVDEQFF.

The chain uses TRBV28 and TRBJ2-3, with TRBD2 identical over 8 bases. This CDR3 is built from 15 residues. Germline V gene data show CDR1 as MDHEN and CDR2 as SYDVKM. V trimming: 6 bases; J trimming: 4 bases; junction bases outside the gene matches: 9. This CDR3 is CASSLSGTSADTQYF. In DNA form, the CDR3 reads TGTGCCAGCAGCCTGTCCGGGACTAGTGCAGATACGCAGTATTTT.

J is TRBJ2-5 and V is TRBV28, with TRBD2 as a possible D gene (5 bases). The CDR3 sequence is 12 residues long. Germline V gene lookup returns CDR1 MDHEN and CDR2 SYDVKM. The ends were cut back, 8 bases at V and 2 bases at J, with 9 bases in the middle. The CDR3 is CASWGAQETQYF. The CDR3 DNA is TGTGCCAGCTGGGGAGCACAAGAGACCCAGTACTTC.